This T cell receptor beta chain comes out of a study of shared clonotypes between healthy human individuals. Points from the study as a whole: When naive CD4 clonotypes were compared across a few donors, approximately 5% were shared. Non-shared clonotypes showed lower generation probabilities than clonotypes common to all four donors.

Replicate PCRs run on sorted subsets employed 200 ng DNA, 30,000 to 35,000 T cell genomes. The protocol was immunoSEQ multiplex PCR, while the TCRdb copy is restricted to in-frame clones and leaves out a portion. The data hold nearly 1,000,000 clones, with less than 85% observed a single time. In the case of this clone: No antigen is known for it.

CDR1 is SGHDT, CDR2 YYEEEE, per germline. V was clipped by 3 bases and J by 0 bases, with 5 bases between them. The CDR3 extends over 13 amino acids. CD4+ cell separation produced CD45RA+ naive and CD45RA-negative memory subsets. The sequencing sample was made of memory CD4+ T cells sorted from blood. The subset was: CD45RA-negative fraction. The clonotype originates from a man younger than 30 in good health. The chain uses TRBV5-6 and TRBJ2-3; D is ambiguous. The CDR3 reads CASSWASTDTQYF. Written as DNA, the CDR3 is TGTGCCAGCAGCTGGGCTAGCACAGATACGCAGTATTTT.